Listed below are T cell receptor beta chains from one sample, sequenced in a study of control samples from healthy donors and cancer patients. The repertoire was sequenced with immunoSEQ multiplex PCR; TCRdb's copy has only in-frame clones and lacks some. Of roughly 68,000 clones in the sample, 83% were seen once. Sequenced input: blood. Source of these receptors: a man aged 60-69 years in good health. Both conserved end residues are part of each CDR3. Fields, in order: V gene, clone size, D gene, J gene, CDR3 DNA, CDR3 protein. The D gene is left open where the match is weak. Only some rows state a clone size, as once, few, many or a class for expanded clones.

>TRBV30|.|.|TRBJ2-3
TGTGCCTGGAGTGTAGGGTGGGAGAGCACAGATACGCAGTATTTT
CAWSVGWESTDTQYF
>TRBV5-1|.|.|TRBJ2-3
TGCGCCAGCAGATACAGGGGAGGGGGACCTAGCACAGATACGCAGTATTTT
CASRYRGGGPSTDTQYF
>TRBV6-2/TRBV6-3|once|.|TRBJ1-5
TGTGCCAGCAGCCCTGGACAGAGCCTGAATCAGCCCCAGCATTTT
CASSPGQSLNQPQHF
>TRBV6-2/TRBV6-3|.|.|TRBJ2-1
TGTGCCAGCAGTTACTCCGGGGCTGACAATGAGCAGTTCTTC
CASSYSGADNEQFF
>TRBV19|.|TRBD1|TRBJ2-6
TGTGCCAGTAGTACCGGGACAGGCAGCTCTGGGGCCAACGTCCTGACTTTC
CASSTGTGSSGANVLTF
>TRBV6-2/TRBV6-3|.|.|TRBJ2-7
TGTGCCAGCAGTTACGAAGGACCAGGGTCCTACGAGCAGTACTTC
CASSYEGPGSYEQYF
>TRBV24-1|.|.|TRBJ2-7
TGTGCCACCAGCGAGGGGGGCTACGAGCAGTACTTC
CATSEGGYEQYF
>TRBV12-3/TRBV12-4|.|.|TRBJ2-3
TGTGCCAGCAGTTCCACAAATACGCAGTATTTT
CASSSTNTQYF
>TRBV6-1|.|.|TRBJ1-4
TGTGCCAGCAGTGAACCAGGGAAGAGTGAAAAACTGTTTTTT
CASSEPGKSEKLFF
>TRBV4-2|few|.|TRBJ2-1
TGTGCCAGCAGCCGCCAGACAGGATACAATGAGCAGTTCTTC
CASSRQTGYNEQFF
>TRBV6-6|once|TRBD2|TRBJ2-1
TGTGCCAGCAGCCGCGGGGGCTCCTACAATGAGCAGTTCTTC
CASSRGGSYNEQFF
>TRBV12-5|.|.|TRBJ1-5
TGTGCTAGTGGTCAGGGAGGCAATCAGCCCCAGCATTTT
CASGQGGNQPQHF
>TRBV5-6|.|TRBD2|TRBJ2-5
TGTGCCAGCAGCTTGGCCGGGACTAGCGGGACGCGGGAGACCCAGTACTTC
CASSLAGTSGTRETQYF
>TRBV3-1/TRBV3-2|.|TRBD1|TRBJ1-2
TGTGCCAGCGGTGACAGGGCAAACTATGGCTACACCTTC
CASGDRANYGYTF
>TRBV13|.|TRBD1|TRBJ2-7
TGTGCCAGCAGCCACAGGGGTCACGAGCAGTACTTC
CASSHRGHEQYF
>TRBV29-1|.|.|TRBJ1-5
TGCAGCGTGGGAGAGGAGGGTAGTCAGCCCCAGCATTTT
CSVGEEGSQPQHF
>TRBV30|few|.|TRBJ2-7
TGTGCCTGGAGTGTTAAGGACTACGAGCAGTACTTC
CAWSVKDYEQYF
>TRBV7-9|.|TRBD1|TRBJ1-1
TGTGCCAGCAGCTTAGAATCCCCGGACAGGGGCGCATACCAGACTGAAGCTTTCTTT
CASSLESPDRGAYQTEAFF
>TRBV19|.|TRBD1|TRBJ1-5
TGTGCCAGTAGTAGGGACAGGGGCAATCAGCCCCAGCATTTT
CASSRDRGNQPQHF
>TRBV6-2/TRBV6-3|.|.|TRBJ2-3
TGTGCCAGCAGTCGACACTCTGGGACAGATACGCAGTATTTT
CASSRHSGTDTQYF
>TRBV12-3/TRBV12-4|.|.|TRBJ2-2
TGTGCCAGCGCAGGTTTTGCTAACGGGGAGCTGTTTTTT
CASAGFANGELFF
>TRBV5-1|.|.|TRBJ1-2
TGCGCCAGCAGCTTGGCCGATGTGAACTATGGCTACACCTTC
CASSLADVNYGYTF
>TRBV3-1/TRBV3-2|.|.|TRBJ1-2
TGTGCCAGCAGCCATCAGGACACCTATGGCTACACCTTC
CASSHQDTYGYTF
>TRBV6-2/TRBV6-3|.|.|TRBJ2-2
TGTGCCAGCAGTGGGAGGCGGGTGGTGAACACCGGGGAGCTGTTTTTT
CASSGRRVVNTGELFF
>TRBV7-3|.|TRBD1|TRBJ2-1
TGTGCCAGCAGCCCCTCCTCGGGACAGGGGATCTCCTACAATGAGCAGTTCTTC
CASSPSSGQGISYNEQFF
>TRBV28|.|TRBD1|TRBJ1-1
TGTGCCAGCATCCCTAGGACAGGGAGGAACACTGAAGCTTTCTTT
CASIPRTGRNTEAFF
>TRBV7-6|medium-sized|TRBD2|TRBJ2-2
TGTGCCAGCAGCTCTCCAGCGGGAGGTCGGACCGGGGAGCTGTTTTTT
CASSSPAGGRTGELFF
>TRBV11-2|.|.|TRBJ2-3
TGTGCCAGCAGCCCCGAGACAGATACGCAGTATTTT
CASSPETDTQYF
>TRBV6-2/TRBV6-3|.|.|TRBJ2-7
TGTGCCAGCAGTTTTCGCTACGAGCAGTACTTC
CASSFRYEQYF
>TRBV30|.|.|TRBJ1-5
TGTGCCTGGAGTGATCAGGGGAGCAATCAGCCCCAGCATTTT
CAWSDQGSNQPQHF
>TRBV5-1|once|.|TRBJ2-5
TGCGCCAGCAGCTTGGATTGGCCCGATCCGGAGACCCAGTACTTC
CASSLDWPDPETQYF
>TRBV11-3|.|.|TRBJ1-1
TGTGCCAGCACCGGGGAGTCAGAGACGGTAGTGAACACTGAAGCTTTCTTT
CASTGESETVVNTEAFF
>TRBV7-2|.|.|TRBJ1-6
TGTGCCAGCAGCTTAGGTGGGGCTTCACCCCTCCACTTT
CASSLGGASPLHF
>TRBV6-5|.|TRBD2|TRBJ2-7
TGTGCCAGCAGGGACGCAGGGAGGGGGCAGTACTTC
CASRDAGRGQYF
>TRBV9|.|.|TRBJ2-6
TGTGCCAGCAGCGGGATAGGGGCCAACGTCCTGACTTTC
CASSGIGANVLTF
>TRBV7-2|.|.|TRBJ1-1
TGTGCCAGCAGCCCCGGGACAACCACTGAAGCTTTCTTT
CASSPGTTTEAFF
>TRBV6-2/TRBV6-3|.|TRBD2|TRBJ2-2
TGTGCCAGCAGTACTAGCGGGACGAACACCGGGGAGCTGTTTTTT
CASSTSGTNTGELFF
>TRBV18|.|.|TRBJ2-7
TGTGCCAGCCCACGCGAAGGAAGCTCCTACGAGCAGTACTTC
CASPREGSSYEQYF
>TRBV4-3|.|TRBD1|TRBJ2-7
TGCGCCAGCAGCCAGCCGGGACAGGGGATTTACGAGCAGTACTTC
CASSQPGQGIYEQYF
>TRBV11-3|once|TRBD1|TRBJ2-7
TGTGCCAGCAGGGGGGTCTACAGGGGAACCTACGAGCAGTACTTC
CASRGVYRGTYEQYF
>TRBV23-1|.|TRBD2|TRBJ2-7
TGCGCCGGCGACGCGCGGGAGCCCGACTACGAGCAGTACTTC
CAGDAREPDYEQYF
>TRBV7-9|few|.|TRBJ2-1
TGTGCCAGCAGCCCCTTAAACAATGAGCAGTTCTTC
CASSPLNNEQFF